This T cell receptor (beta chain) was identified in a study of cytomegalovirus exposure and HLA in healthy donors. Across the study: Among the 398 genotyped donors, approximately 80% were placed in the Caucasian-associated ancestry cluster. Study observations and caveats: Reported findings show TCR beta sequences accurately forecast HLA-A and HLA-B alleles in most subjects. Immune exposure information comprised only CMV serostatus. The study labeled more than 150 TCR beta chains cytomegalovirus-associated.

Both 60 Vbeta primers and 13 Jbeta primers went into the PCR. This table comes from immunoSEQ multiplex PCR, and its TCRdb copy is limited to in-frame clones, with some not included. This table holds roughly 120,000 clones, roughly 70% found once. Concerning this clone: Its antigen is still unknown.

The CDR3 runs 16 residues. Unmatched junction bases numbered 10, after V lost 4 bases and J lost 11 bases. Germline assignment: CDR1 SGHTA and CDR2 FQGTGA. The rearrangement joins TRBV7-3 to TRBJ2-3; 15 positions agree with TRBD2. The source material was PBMCs. This TCR was recovered from a woman aged 70-85 years in good health and CMV-seropositive. The CDR3 protein is CASSSGLAGGGGRQYF. CDR3 in DNA: TGTGCCAGCAGCTCGGGACTAGCGGGGGGCGGCGGGCGGCAGTATTTT.